The rows below give T cell receptor beta chains drawn from one sample of a study of Ad26.COV2.S vaccination and SARS-CoV-2 variants. The method was immunoSEQ multiplex PCR; TCRdb's version includes in-frame clones alone and lacks a portion of them. The data show under 550,000 clones, approximately 87% seen once. The sequencing here drew on peripheral blood, taken in a trial of Ad26.COV2.S vaccine versus placebo. Receptors originate from a person between 18 and 65 years old who received the Ad26.COV2.S COVID-19 vaccine or a placebo. Each CDR3 is given with its conserved first and last residue. Fields, in order: clone size, D gene, V gene, J gene, CDR3 protein, CDR3 DNA. D genes are given only for firm matches. Size is omitted from some rows. Given values are once, few, many or a class for expanded clones.

.	.	TRBV2	TRBJ1-1	CASDEQGIVPTEAFF	TGTGCCAGCGACGAACAGGGAATCGTTCCCACTGAAGCTTTCTTT
.	TRBD2	TRBV9	TRBJ2-5	CASSVAGGLETQYF	TGTGCCAGCAGCGTAGCGGGGGGGCTAGAGACCCAGTACTTC
.	TRBD2	TRBV7-2	TRBJ2-1	CASSLGGGQIGQFF	TGTGCCAGCAGCTTAGGCGGGGGGCAAATAGGGCAGTTCTTC
.	TRBD1	TRBV7-2	TRBJ2-1	CASSFGQGAGNEQFF	TGTGCCAGCAGCTTCGGACAGGGGGCAGGGAATGAGCAGTTCTTC
.	.	TRBV18	TRBJ2-7	CASSPDYEQYF	TGTGCCAGCTCACCAGATTACGAGCAGTACTTC
.	TRBD1	TRBV7-9	TRBJ2-6	CASSTDRAGANVLTF	TGTGCCAGCAGCACCGACAGGGCTGGGGCCAACGTCCTGACTTTC
.	TRBD1	TRBV19	TRBJ1-1	CASSMGSRGMNTEAFF	TGTGCCAGTAGTATGGGAAGCAGGGGGATGAACACTGAAGCTTTCTTT
.	.	TRBV4-3	TRBJ2-3	CASSQEPATDTQYF	TGCGCCAGCAGCCAAGAGCCGGCCACAGATACGCAGTATTTT
few	.	TRBV4-3	TRBJ2-7	CASSQAGGTYEQYF	TGCGCCAGCAGCCAAGCCGGCGGAACCTACGAGCAGTACTTC
.	TRBD1	TRBV7-2	TRBJ2-7	CASRTGTGIWEQYF	TGTGCCAGCAGAACCGGGACAGGGATTTGGGAGCAGTACTTC
.	.	TRBV7-9	TRBJ2-7	CASSLGTYEQYF	TGTGCCAGCAGCTTAGGGACCTACGAGCAGTACTTC
.	.	TRBV30	TRBJ1-2	CAWSIREGGYTF	TGTGCCTGGAGTATTAGGGAAGGAGGCTACACCTTC
.	TRBD1	TRBV5-4	TRBJ2-7	CASSSVTGPPYEQYF	TGTGCCAGCAGTTCAGTGACAGGGCCCCCCTACGAGCAGTACTTC
once	TRBD1	TRBV7-2	TRBJ2-1	CASSSPVTGDNEQFF	TGTGCCAGCAGCTCTCCCGTGACAGGGGACAATGAGCAGTTCTTC
few	.	TRBV19	TRBJ2-1	CASTDSLGWEQFF	TGTGCCAGTACGGACTCCCTGGGATGGGAGCAGTTCTTC
.	.	TRBV5-1	TRBJ2-5	CASSRSQGRGTETQYF	TGCGCCAGCAGCCGCTCCCAGGGAAGGGGGACGGAGACCCAGTACTTC
.	TRBD1	TRBV5-5	TRBJ1-4	CASSLPRGRDEKLFF	TGTGCCAGCAGCTTGCCCAGGGGGCGGGATGAAAAACTGTTTTTT
.	TRBD1	TRBV27	TRBJ2-7	CASSPRTGGPEQYF	TGTGCCAGCAGTCCGCGGACAGGGGGTCCCGAGCAGTACTTC
.	TRBD2	TRBV5-4	TRBJ2-7	CASSLLAGGGYEQYF	TGTGCCAGCAGCCTCCTAGCGGGGGGCGGCTACGAGCAGTACTTC
.	.	TRBV28	TRBJ1-4	CASSLQGGWEKLFF	TGTGCCAGCAGTTTACAGGGAGGATGGGAAAAACTGTTTTTT
many	.	TRBV7-9	TRBJ2-7	CASSLNSAQGYEQYF	TGTGCCAGCAGCTTAAACTCGGCCCAGGGTTACGAGCAGTACTTC
.	TRBD2	TRBV29-1	TRBJ2-7	CSVRLAGSSYEQYF	TGCAGCGTTAGGCTAGCGGGGAGCTCCTACGAGCAGTACTTC
.	TRBD1	TRBV30	TRBJ1-2	CAWSEDRGRGYGYTF	TGTGCCTGGAGTGAGGACAGGGGGCGCGGGTATGGCTACACCTTC
.	.	TRBV24-1	TRBJ2-1	CATRAGTYNEQFF	TGTGCCACCCGAGCGGGTACCTACAATGAGCAGTTCTTC
once	.	TRBV4-3	TRBJ2-7	CASSQESGGSYEQYF	TGCGCCAGCAGCCAAGAATCGGGGGGCAGCTACGAGCAGTACTTC
.	.	TRBV27	TRBJ2-7	CASSLSSTSYEQYF	TGTGCCAGCAGTTTATCGTCGACTTCCTACGAGCAGTACTTC
once	.	TRBV20-1	TRBJ2-1	CSAHEVNEQFF	TGCAGTGCGCACGAGGTCAATGAGCAGTTCTTC
.	.	TRBV9	TRBJ2-1	CASSADLNEQFF	TGTGCCAGCAGTGCGGACTTGAATGAGCAGTTCTTC
once	TRBD2	TRBV3-1/TRBV3-2	TRBJ2-1	CASSPPPGLLGFEQFF	TGTGCCAGCAGCCCCCCCCCGGGACTACTTGGATTTGAGCAGTTCTTC
.	TRBD1	TRBV13	TRBJ2-7	CASRRQGHSYEQYF	TGTGCCAGCAGGCGACAGGGGCACTCCTACGAGCAGTACTTC
.	TRBD2	TRBV10-3	TRBJ2-7	CAISDGLAGGQSYEQYF	TGTGCCATCAGTGACGGACTAGCGGGGGGCCAATCCTACGAGCAGTACTTC
.	TRBD1	TRBV11-1	TRBJ2-7	CASSPNPRQGAHEQYF	TGTGCCAGCAGCCCCAACCCTCGACAGGGGGCCCACGAGCAGTACTTC
.	TRBD2	TRBV19	TRBJ2-1	CASSLRLAGEYNEQFF	TGTGCCAGTAGTTTACGACTAGCGGGGGAGTACAATGAGCAGTTCTTC
many	.	TRBV2	TRBJ2-1	CASSVLYNEQFF	TGTGCCAGCAGTGTACTCTACAATGAGCAGTTCTTC
.	.	TRBV5-4	TRBJ1-1	CASSNRDYMNTEAFF	TGTGCCAGCAGCAATAGGGACTATATGAACACTGAAGCTTTCTTT